This TCR beta chain was identified during a study of CD8 T cells in Susac syndrome. Findings and caveats of the study: It was acknowledged in the study that the number of individuals who were included in its TCR sequencing and HLA analysis was relatively small.

V gave up 5 bases and J gave up 6 bases, with 12 bases separating them. Looked up from germline, CDR1 is SGDLS and CDR2 is YYNGEE. The CDR3 has 13 residues. Blood CD8+ and CD4+ T cells underwent high-throughput TCR beta sequencing. An input of about 0.5 to 1 ug of RNA was subjected to reverse transcription using random hexamers. A multiplex approach, immunoSEQ multiplex PCR, amplified TCR beta CDR3 across 54 Vbeta and 13 Jbeta. TCRdb re-derived calls from the immunoSEQ multiplex PCR reads in MiXCR, one entry per CDR3 protein. In the table there are about 280,000 distinct CDR3 sequences, 70% to 90% of which are singletons. With respect to this clonotype: Its antigen is still unknown.

This sequence was found in a human donor with multiple sclerosis. Sequencing was done on a sample of CD8+ T cells from PBMCs. The chain recombines TRBV9 with TRBJ2-1; D is unclear. CDR3 protein: CASSALLGNEQFF. CDR3 in DNA: TGTGCCAGCAGTGCCCTCCTAGGCAATGAGCAGTTCTTC.